The 31 T cell receptor beta chains given below trace back to one sample, sequenced in a study of control samples from healthy donors and cancer patients (dated by TCRdb to 2019 to 2021). Library construction relied on the immunoSEQ multiplex PCR assay. TCRdb mirrors the immuneACCESS table, restricted to in-frame sequences. Some clones are absent from its copies; in checked studies, under half trace to an unresolved V gene, and the reason for the others is unknown. Counted in this sample were some 130,000 clones; just under 90% of them appeared once. The top ten clonotypes cover around 6.9% of the sample. Sequenced input: PBMCs. All receptors derive from a man between 50 and 59 years old with head and neck cancer.

The chain uses TRBV4-1 and TRBJ1-1; D is ambiguous. This CDR3 has 14 amino acids. V was cut by 1 base and J by 4 bases, with 10 bases left in between. Germline values: CDR1 MGHRA, CDR2 YSYEKL. The CDR3, as DNA: TGCGCCAGCAGCCAAGTGGAGGCAGGCACTGAAGCTTTCTTT. Translating it yields CASSQVEAGTEAFF.

This clone has only one observation. This chain connects TRBV7-6 to TRBJ1-5; D not certain. CDR1 and CDR2 (germline): SGHVS, FNYEAQ. The V end was cut by 5 bases, the J end by 4 bases, with 9 bases between. The length of the CDR3 is 13 residues. CDR3 sequence: CASSPQQNQPQHF. The DNA for the CDR3 is TGTGCCAGCAGCCCACAACAGAATCAGCCCCAGCATTTT.

The genes are TRBV7-9 and TRBJ2-7; 7 bases are a match to TRBD1. The CDR3 is made up of 11 amino acids. V lost 10 bases, J lost 3 bases, and 3 bases stayed unmatched. Germline V gene data show CDR1 as SEHNR and CDR2 as FQNEAQ (reference sequence). DNA of the CDR3: TGTGCCATTGCAGGGGGCTACGAGCAGTACTTC. It yields the protein CAIAGGYEQYF.

This sequence joins TRBV7-9 and TRBJ2-7; 9 positions match TRBD2. The germline V gene has CDR1 SEHNR and CDR2 FQNEAQ (reference sequence). With V trimmed by 5 bases and J by 3 bases, 11 bases remained unmatched. The CDR3 totals 16 residues. CDR3 bases: TGTGCCAGCAGCCCACCCTCGGGGCGGGAGGGCTACGAGCAGTACTTC. It encodes CASSPPSGREGYEQYF.

The gene calls are TRBV24-1 and TRBJ2-1, with 11 bases identical to TRBD2. V dropped 4 bases and J dropped 5; count of bases not matched to a gene: 6. CDR1 and CDR2 from the germline V gene are KGHDR and SFDVKD. The CDR3 is made up of 16 amino acids. CDR3 region: CATSDISGRADNEQFF. DNA for the CDR3: TGTGCCACCAGTGACATTAGCGGGAGGGCTGACAATGAGCAGTTCTTC.

CDR3 sequence reads: CASSTGGVFEQYF. Written as DNA, the CDR3 is TGTGCCAGCTCTACAGGGGGGGTGTTCGAGCAGTACTTC. The V gene is TRBV28, the J gene TRBJ2-7; D may be TRBD1 (8 bases). CDR3 length equals 13 residues. The ends were cut back, 8 bases at V and 6 bases at J, with 17 bases in the middle. Germline CDR1 MDHEN, CDR2 SYDVKM.

V and J are TRBV12-3 or TRBV12-4 and TRBJ1-2, with 9 bases lining up with TRBD1. Trimming removed 6 bases from V and 3 bases from J; junction bases left unmatched: 2. The CDR3 runs 13 residues. CDR3 bases: TGTGCCAGCAGAAGGACAGGGGACTATGGCTACACCTTC. This sequence encodes CASRRTGDYGYTF.

The CDR3 region is CATSRDRGLDAFF. The CDR3, as DNA: TGTGCCACCAGCAGAGATCGGGGGTTGGATGCTTTCTTT. V and J are TRBV15 and TRBJ1-1, with D tentatively TRBD1 (5 bases). The CDR3 spans 13 residues. Germline V lookup: CDR1 LNHNV, CDR2 YYDKDF (reference sequence). V shed 0 bases and J shed 11 bases, with 13 bases lying between them.

The chain is built from TRBV24-1 and TRBJ2-3; D is perhaps TRBD1 (6 bases). The ends were cut back, 9 bases at V and 2 bases at J, with 14 bases in the middle. This CDR3 spans 14 amino acids. The germline V gene has CDR1 KGHDR and CDR2 SFDVKD. The CDR3 sequence is CATASRTDTDTQYF. The CDR3 nucleotides read TGTGCCACCGCAAGCCGGACAGACACAGATACGCAGTATTTT.

J is TRBJ2-7 and V is TRBV4-1; 10 positions agree with TRBD2. The V segment lost 0 bases and the J segment 2 bases; nucleotides outside the gene matches: 7. This CDR3 is 17 amino acids long. Per germline, CDR1 MGHRA and CDR2 YSYEKL. CDR3 DNA sequence: TGCGCCAGCAGCCAAGATCTTGGAGCGGGAGGGACCTACGAGCAGTACTTC. Translating it yields CASSQDLGAGGTYEQYF.

This clone was seen once. Here the CDR3 DNA reads TGTGCCAGCAGTTACCAGGGGGCAGATACGCAGTATTTT. It specifies CASSYQGADTQYF. V usage is TRBV6-2 or TRBV6-3 and J usage is TRBJ2-3; 7 positions match TRBD1. CDR1 and CDR2 from the germline V gene are MNHEY and SVGEGT. The J segment lost 4 bases and the V segment lost 2 bases, leaving 0 bases of the junction unmatched. This CDR3 contains 13 residues.

The chain carries TRBV19 and TRBJ1-2; a possible D gene is TRBD1 (6 bases). Deletions cut 4 bases from V and 4 bases from J, with 16 bases between. The V gene's germline CDR1 is LNHDA and CDR2 SQIVND (reference sequence). The CDR3 runs 15 residues. The CDR3 protein is CASSSPRTEVYGYTF. The CDR3 DNA is TGTGCCAGTAGTAGCCCTAGGACAGAAGTCTATGGCTACACCTTC. Filled out from reference TRBV19 and TRBJ1-2, the complete variable domain reads DGGITQSPKYLFRKEGQNVTLSCEQNLNHDAMYWYRQDPGQGLRLIYYSQIVNDFQKGDIAEGYSVSREKKESFPLTVTSAQKNPTAFYLCASSSPRTEVYGYTFGSGTRLTVV.

This chain uses TRBV7-9 with TRBJ2-1; TRBD1 matches 10 bases. The trim removed 1 base at V and 8 bases at J, leaving 2 bases unmatched. Germline lookup yields CDR1 SEHNR and CDR2 FQNEAQ (reference sequence). CDR3 size: 14 residues. Here the CDR3 reads CASSLGTGGDEQFF. For the CDR3, the DNA is TGTGCCAGCAGCTTAGGGACAGGGGGTGATGAGCAGTTCTTC.

The chain is built from TRBV24-1 and TRBJ1-5, with D unresolved. This CDR3 has 14 residues. V was trimmed by 5 bases and J by 3 bases, leaving 10 bases between them. Germline V CDR1 and CDR2: KGHDR, SFDVKD. DNA of the CDR3: TGTGCCACCAGTGGCTCAGGCTACAATCAGCCCCAGCATTTT. Its protein product is CATSGSGYNQPQHF.

The chain recombines TRBV6-1 with TRBJ1-1; D remains ambiguous. Germline V lookup: CDR1 MNHNS, CDR2 SASEGT. Trimming took off 3 bases at V and 4 bases at J, with 12 bases between the two ends. The CDR3 is 14 amino acids. DNA for the CDR3: TGTGCCAGCAGTGAGTTCGGGCTGATCACTGAAGCTTTCTTT. It is translated as CASSEFGLITEAFF.

The chain recombines TRBV29-1 with TRBJ2-1; D is unresolved. Looked up from germline, CDR1 is SQVTM and CDR2 is ANQGSEA. V was trimmed by 3 bases and J by 6 bases, leaving 9 bases between them. The CDR3 contains 12 residues. The CDR3 loop reads CSVDGPTNEQFF. The CDR3 nucleotides read TGCAGCGTTGACGGACCGACCAATGAGCAGTTCTTC.

The V and J genes are TRBV28 and TRBJ2-2, with 7 bases identical to TRBD2. The CDR3 spans 15 residues. Germline V gene data show CDR1 as MDHEN and CDR2 as SYDVKM. With 6 bases clipped from V and 5 bases from J, the junction kept 9 bases outside the gene matches. The CDR3 spells CASRAPGRETGELFF. The CDR3 nucleotides read TGTGCCAGCAGGGCCCCAGGGCGGGAGACCGGGGAGCTGTTTTTT.

The gene calls are TRBV23-1 and TRBJ1-5, with a weak D call TRBD1 (5 bases). TRBV23-1 is an ORF, and what it does is uncertain. The CDR3 is made up of 14 amino acids. V was shortened by 9 bases and J by 2 bases, with 14 bases between the two germline ends. In DNA form, the CDR3 reads TGCGCCAGAATCAGGGCTGGGGGCAATCAGCCCCAGCATTTT. It encodes CARIRAGGNQPQHF.

The V call is TRBV29-1, the J call TRBJ1-2; possibly TRBD1 for D (5 bases). CDR1 SQVTM and CDR2 ANQGSEA come from the germline V gene. V was cut by 7 bases and J by 3 bases, with 9 bases left in between. There are 11 residues in the CDR3. The CDR3 bases are TGCAGCGGAGGGGAGGACTATGGCTACACCTTC. This gives the protein CSGGEDYGYTF.

CDR3 bases: TGTGCCAGCAGCACTAAATTTGACACGGGGTTCGATCAGCCCCAGCATTTT. This sequence encodes CASSTKFDTGFDQPQHF. The chain joins TRBV21-1 to TRBJ1-5. TRBV21-1 has pseudogene status. The CDR3 consists of 17 residues.

The chain combines TRBV5-1 with TRBJ2-1, with 10 bases lining up with TRBD2. CDR1 is SGHRS and CDR2 is YFSETQ in the germline V gene. V gave up 2 bases and J gave up 7 bases; unmatched junction bases: 3. The CDR3 is 14 residues long. The CDR3 region is CASSLSGGANEQFF. The CDR3 DNA reads as TGCGCCAGCAGCTTAAGCGGGGGGGCGAATGAGCAGTTCTTC.

J is TRBJ1-5 and V is TRBV7-9; maybe TRBD1 (6 bases). Trimming removed 1 base from V and 3 bases from J, with 13 bases in between. The CDR3 runs to 16 residues. Germline V gene data show CDR1 as SEHNR and CDR2 as FQNEAQ (reference sequence). CDR3 DNA: TGTGCCAGCAGCTTAGTGGACAGCAGACCCAATCAGCCCCAGCATTTT. Encoded protein: CASSLVDSRPNQPQHF.

This chain uses TRBV29-1 with TRBJ2-1; 11 positions agree with TRBD2. Germline CDR1 is SQVTM and CDR2 is ANQGSEA. The CDR3 covers 16 residues. Losses at the gene ends were 6 bases for V and 0 bases for J; bases not matched to a gene: 7. CDR3 coding DNA: TGCAGCGTCCGTTCAACTAGCGGGGGCTCCTACAATGAGCAGTTCTTC. This encodes CSVRSTSGGSYNEQFF.

This clone was counted once. This chain links TRBV18 with TRBJ1-1; D might be TRBD1 (5 bases). This CDR3 has 12 residues. Germline CDR1 and CDR2: KGHSH and LQKENI. The germline V and J ends were trimmed by 3 bases and 7 bases, with 9 bases remaining between them. The CDR3 region has the DNA TGTGCCAGCTCACCGAGGCAGGGTGAAGCTTTCTTT. This encodes CASSPRQGEAFF.

The V and J genes are TRBV6-5 and TRBJ1-1; D unclear. The CDR3 is 15 residues long. Germline V CDR1 and CDR2: MNHEY, SVGAGI. The V gene lost 0 bases and the J gene lost 1 base, with 9 bases spanning the gap. The CDR3 sequence: CASSYSVKGNTEAFF. The CDR3, as DNA: TGTGCCAGCAGTTACTCAGTTAAGGGGAACACTGAAGCTTTCTTT.

J is TRBJ2-5 and V is TRBV5-1; a possible D gene is TRBD2 (8 bases). The CDR3 covers 19 residues. Trimming left V 4 bases short and J 5 bases short, with 30 bases between. Germline CDR1 SGHRS, CDR2 YFSETQ. CDR3 coding DNA: TGCGCCAGCAGCCCCGACAGGGCTGGGACTAGTTTGATTGGGGAGACCCAGTACTTC. Its protein product is CASSPDRAGTSLIGETQYF.

Details on this clone: Other DNA variants within this sample encode the same CDR3. The chain uses TRBV9 and TRBJ2-3; D remains ambiguous. This CDR3 is built from 13 residues. Germline assignment: CDR1 SGDLS and CDR2 YYNGEE. V dropped 2 bases and J dropped 1 base, with 5 bases sitting between them. This CDR3 is CASSVQGTDTQYF. The CDR3 DNA sequence: TGTGCCAGCAGCGTGCAGGGCACAGATACGCAGTATTTT.

The rearrangement links TRBV2 to TRBJ1-1; no clear D. CDR1 and CDR2 (germline): SNHLY, FYNNEI. This CDR3 is built from 14 residues. Trimming left V 4 bases short and J 1 base short, with 10 bases between. CDR3 protein: CASSGWAGNTEAFF. As DNA, the CDR3 is TGTGCCAGCAGTGGTTGGGCAGGGAACACTGAAGCTTTCTTT.

Ten or more counts support this clone. The rearrangement uses TRBV6-5 and TRBJ1-4; TRBD1 matches 7 bases. CDR1 and CDR2 from the germline V gene are MNHEY and SVGAGI. J lost 8 bases, V lost 6 bases, and 12 bases had no gene match. CDR3 length: 15 amino acids. In DNA, the CDR3 is TGTGCCAGCAGACGATCAGGGGGTCTACAAGAAAAACTGTTTTTT. Its translation is CASRRSGGLQEKLFF.

This chain uses TRBV7-9 with TRBJ2-6, with a possible D match to TRBD1 (5 bases). The V end was cut by 2 bases, the J end by 4 bases, with 12 bases between. Germline V gene lookup returns CDR1 SEHNR and CDR2 FQNEAQ (reference sequence). The CDR3 contains 16 residues. The CDR3 region is CASSLSGPAGANVLTF. CDR3 DNA: TGTGCCAGCAGCTTATCAGGGCCCGCGGGGGCCAACGTCCTGACTTTC.

V and J are TRBV28 and TRBJ2-7; 7 nucleotides line up with TRBD2. CDR3 size: 15 residues. The germline gives CDR1 MDHEN, CDR2 SYDVKM. V lost 6 bases to trimming and J lost 4 bases; unmatched junction nucleotides: 12. The chain's CDR3 is CASSPRGVWSYEQYF. The CDR3 DNA reads TGTGCCAGCAGCCCCCGGGGGGTTTGGTCATACGAGCAGTACTTC.